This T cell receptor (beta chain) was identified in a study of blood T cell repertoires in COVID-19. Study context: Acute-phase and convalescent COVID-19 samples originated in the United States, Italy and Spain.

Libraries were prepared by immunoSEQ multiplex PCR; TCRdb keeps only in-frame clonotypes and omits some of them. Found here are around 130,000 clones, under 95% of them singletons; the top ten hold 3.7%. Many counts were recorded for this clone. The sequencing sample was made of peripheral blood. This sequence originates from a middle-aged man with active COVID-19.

The DNA for the CDR3 is TGCGCCACCCACTTGGGACTAGCGGGGGTCACCGGGGAGCTGTTTTTT. It codes for CATHLGLAGVTGELFF. The chain couples TRBV10-2 to TRBJ2-2; the match to TRBD2 covers 14 bases. The CDR3 has 16 amino acids. The V segment lost 10 bases and the J segment 4 bases; nucleotides outside the gene matches: 8. Germline CDR1 and CDR2: WSHSY and SAAADI.